Below are 19 T cell receptor beta chains sequenced from a single sample in a study of blood T cells in healthy people across ages. A second PCR, run for about 7 to 11 cycles, used a sample-barcoded 5' primer plus a J-beta primer mix. TCRdb ran MiXCR on the 5' RACE reads and lists one entry per CDR3 protein. The sample carries roughly 800,000 distinct CDR3 sequences, over 45% recorded once. The specimen was blood. These receptor sequences come from a man younger than 40 in good health.

The V and J genes are TRBV12-5 and TRBJ2-3, with D maybe TRBD2 (6 bases). In germline, CDR1 is LGHNT, CDR2 FRNRAP. Trimming took 8 bases from V and 8 from J, leaving 17 bases between them. The CDR3 spans 13 residues. This chain's CDR3 is CASTRLAVGTQYF. In DNA form, the CDR3 reads TGTGCTAGTACTCGATTAGCGGTAGGTACGCAGTATTTT.

About this clonotype: The junction departs from germline at one end; a sequencing error may be responsible. The chain joins TRBV4-2 to TRBJ1-1, with D unresolved. Germline V gives CDR1 LGHNA, CDR2 YNFKEQ. The length of the CDR3 is 14 residues. CDR3 residues: CANSQGHEVAEAFF. DNA of the CDR3: TGTGCCAACAGCCAAGGTCACGAAGTCGCTGAAGCTTTCTTT.

The rearrangement uses TRBV6-6 and TRBJ2-3; weak D call: TRBD2 (7 bases). The germline gives CDR1 MNHNY, CDR2 SVGAGI (reference sequence). The CDR3 consists of 16 residues. V lost 7 bases and J 0 bases, leaving 17 bases between the germline ends. The CDR3 loop is CASKRGGGGSTDTQYF. For the CDR3, the DNA is TGTGCCAGCAAAAGGGGAGGGGGGGGTAGCACAGATACGCAGTATTTT.

The chain recombines TRBV9 with TRBJ2-1; 11 bases match TRBD2. CDR1 and CDR2 (germline): SGDLS, YYNGEE. There are 16 residues in the CDR3. V dropped 3 bases and J dropped 4; count of bases not matched to a gene: 6. In nucleotides, the CDR3 is TGTGCCAGCAGCGAGGGTAGCGGGAGGGGGTACAATGAGCAGTTCTTC. Amino acids: CASSEGSGRGYNEQFF.

This clonotype was recorded a few times. V is TRBV7-2 and J is TRBJ2-7, with D uncertain. The J call is in doubt because the DNA end fits TRBJ2-5 better. This CDR3 region has 14 residues. Germline V gene lookup returns CDR1 SGHTA and CDR2 FQGNSA. Written as DNA, the CDR3 is TGTGCCAGCAGCTCAGACCGTGTTGAGGAGACCCAGTACTTC. This codes for CASSSDRVEETQYF.

This clonotype has a handful of counts. The chain combines TRBV12-3 or TRBV12-4 with TRBJ1-6; possible D gene TRBD1, 6 bases. Trimming removed 5 bases at V and 9 bases at J, with 14 bases between. This CDR3 region has 14 residues. The CDR3 is CASSKGETSSPLHF. The DNA for the CDR3 is TGTGCCAGCAGTAAGGGGGAGACGAGTTCACCCCTCCACTTT.

This clonotype was detected a few times. This chain joins TRBV9 and TRBJ2-7; TRBD2 aligns across 7 bases. The length of the CDR3 is 15 residues. J gave up 0 bases and V 0 bases, and 3 bases lay outside the gene matches. Germline V gene data show CDR1 as SGDLS and CDR2 as YYNGEE. In DNA, the CDR3 is TGTGCCAGCAGCGTAGCGGGGGGTACCTCCTACGAGCAGTACTTC. Translating gives CASSVAGGTSYEQYF.

The sample holds a few counts of this clonotype. This chain uses TRBV6-5 with TRBJ2-1; tentatively, D is TRBD2 (6 bases). Trimming pared 0 bases from V and 10 bases from J, leaving 10 bases between. Germline V gene lookup returns CDR1 MNHEY and CDR2 SVGAGI. This CDR3 has 13 residues. In DNA, the CDR3 is TGTGCCAGCAGTTACTCTGTAGCGGTGGAGCAGTTCTTC. It is translated as CASSYSVAVEQFF.

The chain recombines TRBV27 with TRBJ2-1; TRBD2 agrees at 12 bases. The end of the DNA aligns better with TRBJ2-7, so the J call may be wrong. The CDR3 runs to 19 residues. Germline V CDR1 and CDR2: MNHEY, SMNVEV (reference sequence). CDR3 bases: TGTGCCAGCAGTTCCGTTGGGCTAGCGGGAGGGTCCTCCTACAATGAGCAGTACTTC. Its protein product is CASSSVGLAGGSSYNEQYF.

This chain connects TRBV4-3 to TRBJ2-1; 7 bases fit TRBD2. CDR3 size: 17 residues. Germline V gene sequence: CDR1 LGHNA, CDR2 YSLEER. V lost 0 bases, J lost 7 bases, and 12 bases stayed unmatched. The CDR3 here is CASSQDRAGVLGNEQFF. The CDR3 region has the DNA TGCGCCAGCAGCCAAGATCGGGCGGGAGTATTGGGGAATGAGCAGTTCTTC.

This clonotype has just a few counts. The J gene is TRBJ2-1, the V gene TRBV7-2, with no clear D. Trimming shortened V by 1 base and J by 6 bases, and 7 bases separated the two germline ends. This CDR3 comprises 13 residues. Germline CDR1 and CDR2: SGHTA and FQGNSA. This CDR3 reads CASSLEVLNEQFF. The DNA of the CDR3 is TGTGCCAGCAGCTTAGAGGTTCTCAATGAGCAGTTCTTC.

On this clonotype itself: One end of the junction fails to match germline, which may point to a read error. This chain joins TRBV27 and TRBJ2-1; D might be TRBD2 (6 bases). Per germline, CDR1 MNHEY and CDR2 SMNVEV (reference sequence). The CDR3 contains 15 residues. The CDR3 loop reads CASSFRLGLYNELFF. The CDR3 DNA reads TGTGCCAGCAGTTTCCGACTAGGTCTCTACAATGAGCTGTTCTTC.

The chain uses TRBV5-6 and TRBJ2-5, with D tentatively TRBD2 (5 bases). The J call may be mistaken, given a closer DNA end match to TRBJ2-7. In germline, CDR1 is SGHDT, CDR2 YYEEEE. The CDR3 covers 13 residues. The CDR3 DNA follows: TGTGCCAGCAGCCCCCTGAACGGGAACGAGCAGTACTTC. This gives the protein CASSPLNGNEQYF.

The CDR3 loop reads CASSQEMGERSQYF. In DNA form, the CDR3 reads TGCGCCAGCAGCCAAGAGATGGGGGAGAGGAGCCAGTACTTC. V and J are TRBV4-3 and TRBJ2-5; D possibly uses TRBD1 or TRBD2 (5 bases each). With 0 bases removed from V and 10 bases from J, the gap between germline ends came to 15 bases. This CDR3 is 14 amino acids long. Germline V gene data show CDR1 as LGHNA and CDR2 as YSLEER.

A word on this clonotype: The junction departs from the called germline gene at one end, perhaps through a read error. V usage is TRBV5-4 and J usage is TRBJ2-1; perhaps TRBD1 as D (6 bases). This CDR3 is built from 14 residues. Per germline, CDR1 SGHNT and CDR2 YYREEE (reference sequence). CDR3 nucleotide sequence: TGTACCAGCAGCTACGACAGGCCCTACAATGAGCAGTTCTTC. Its translation is CTSSYDRPYNEQFF.

On this clonotype: An end of the junction differs from the germline gene, which may be a read error. This chain uses TRBV28 with TRBJ2-3; 10 nucleotides align to TRBD1. CDR1 and CDR2 (germline): MDHEN, SYDVKM. The CDR3 has 16 residues. The CDR3 sequence: CASSDVRDRGRDAQYF. The CDR3 bases are TGTGCCAGCAGCGATGTCCGGGACAGGGGTAGAGATGCGCAGTATTTT.

The chain is built from TRBV7-2 and TRBJ2-5; the match to TRBD2 covers 8 bases. Trimming took 4 bases from V and 4 from J; bases not matched to a gene: 8. From germline, CDR1 is SGHTA and CDR2 FQGNSA. The CDR3 runs to 15 residues. The CDR3 reads CASSSGIGGVETQYF. The CDR3 DNA follows: TGTGCCAGCAGCTCCGGTATCGGGGGGGTAGAGACCCAGTACTTC.

V and J are TRBV24-1 and TRBJ2-1, with 13 positions matching TRBD2. The V gene's germline CDR1 is KGHDR and CDR2 SFDVKD. V shed 3 bases, J shed 9 bases, and the junction held 10 bases outside the gene matches. CDR3 size: 17 residues. The CDR3 DNA reads TGTGCCACCAGTGATCCCCGCCCACTAGCGGGAGGGGGTGAGCAGTTCTTC. Translating it yields CATSDPRPLAGGGEQFF.

The chain joins TRBV28 to TRBJ1-2; D gene unclear. V gave up 6 bases and J gave up 8 bases, with 19 bases separating them. From germline, CDR1 is MDHEN and CDR2 SYDVKM. The CDR3 totals 14 residues. CDR3 in DNA: TGTGCCAGCAGAAACCCCATTAGACCCCCGGGCTACACCTTC. Encoded protein: CASRNPIRPPGYTF.